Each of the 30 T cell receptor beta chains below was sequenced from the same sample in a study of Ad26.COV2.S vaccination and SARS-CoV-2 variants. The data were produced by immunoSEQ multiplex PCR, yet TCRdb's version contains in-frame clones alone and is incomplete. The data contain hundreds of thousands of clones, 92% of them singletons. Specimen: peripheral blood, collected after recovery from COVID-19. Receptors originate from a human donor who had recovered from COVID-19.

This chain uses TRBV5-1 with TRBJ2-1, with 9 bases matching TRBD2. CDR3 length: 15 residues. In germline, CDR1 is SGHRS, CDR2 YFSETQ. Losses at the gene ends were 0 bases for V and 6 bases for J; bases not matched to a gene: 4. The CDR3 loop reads CASSLGLAGFNEQFF. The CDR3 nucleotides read TGCGCCAGCAGCTTGGGGCTAGCGGGGTTCAATGAGCAGTTCTTC. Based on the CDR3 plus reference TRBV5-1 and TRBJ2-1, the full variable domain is KAGVTQTPRYLIKTRGQQVTLSCSPISGHRSVSWYQQTPGQGLQFLFEYFSETQRNKGNFPGRFSGRQFSNSRSEMNVSTLELGDSALYLCASSLGLAGFNEQFFGPGTRLTVL.

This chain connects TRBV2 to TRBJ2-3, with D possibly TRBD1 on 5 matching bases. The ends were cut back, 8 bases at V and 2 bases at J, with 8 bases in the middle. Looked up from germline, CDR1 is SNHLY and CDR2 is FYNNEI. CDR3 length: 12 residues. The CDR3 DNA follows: TGTGCCAGCCTGACAGCCACAGATACGCAGTATTTT. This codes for CASLTATDTQYF.

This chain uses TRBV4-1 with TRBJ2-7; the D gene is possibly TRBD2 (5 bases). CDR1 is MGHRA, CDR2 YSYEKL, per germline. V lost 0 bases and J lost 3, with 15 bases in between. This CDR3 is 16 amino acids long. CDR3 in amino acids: CASSQDARVSHYEQYF. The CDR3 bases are TGCGCCAGCAGCCAAGATGCGAGGGTTTCCCACTACGAGCAGTACTTC.

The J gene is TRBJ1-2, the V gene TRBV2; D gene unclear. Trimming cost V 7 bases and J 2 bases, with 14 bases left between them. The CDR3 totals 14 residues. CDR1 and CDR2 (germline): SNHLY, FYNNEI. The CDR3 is CASNSPGANYGYTF. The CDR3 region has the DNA TGTGCCAGCAATTCCCCAGGCGCGAACTATGGCTACACCTTC.

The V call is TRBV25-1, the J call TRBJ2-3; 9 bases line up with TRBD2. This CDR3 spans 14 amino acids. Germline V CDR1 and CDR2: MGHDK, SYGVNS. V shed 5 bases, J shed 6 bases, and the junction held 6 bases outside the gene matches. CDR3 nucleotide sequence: TGTGCCAGCAGTAGCGGGGGGCAGGTTGATACGCAGTATTTT. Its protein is CASSSGGQVDTQYF.

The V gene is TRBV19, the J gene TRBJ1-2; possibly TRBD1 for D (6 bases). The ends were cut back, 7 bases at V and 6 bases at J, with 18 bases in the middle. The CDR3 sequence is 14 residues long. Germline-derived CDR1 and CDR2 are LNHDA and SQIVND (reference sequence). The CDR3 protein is CASTPTGRPDGYTF. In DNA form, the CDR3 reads TGTGCCAGTACCCCGACAGGCCGGCCAGATGGCTACACCTTC.

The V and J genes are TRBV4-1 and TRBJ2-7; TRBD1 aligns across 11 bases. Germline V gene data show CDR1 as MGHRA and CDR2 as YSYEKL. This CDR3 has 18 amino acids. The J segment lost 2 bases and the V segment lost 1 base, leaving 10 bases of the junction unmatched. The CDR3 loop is CASSQAATTGQGAYEQYF. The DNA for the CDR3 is TGCGCCAGCAGCCAAGCCGCCACTACGGGACAGGGGGCCTACGAGCAGTACTTC.

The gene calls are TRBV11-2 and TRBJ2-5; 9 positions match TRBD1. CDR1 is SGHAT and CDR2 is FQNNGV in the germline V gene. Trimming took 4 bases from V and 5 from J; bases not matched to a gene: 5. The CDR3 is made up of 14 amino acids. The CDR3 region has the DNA TGTGCCAGCAGCTCCGGGACAGGGAGGGAGACCCAGTACTTC. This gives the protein CASSSGTGRETQYF.

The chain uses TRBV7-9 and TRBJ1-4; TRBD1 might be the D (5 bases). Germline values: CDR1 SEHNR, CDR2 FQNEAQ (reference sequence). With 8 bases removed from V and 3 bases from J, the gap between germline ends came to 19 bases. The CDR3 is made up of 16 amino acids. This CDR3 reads CASGGAGSGANEKLFF. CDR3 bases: TGTGCCAGCGGCGGGGCTGGATCCGGGGCTAATGAAAAACTGTTTTTT.

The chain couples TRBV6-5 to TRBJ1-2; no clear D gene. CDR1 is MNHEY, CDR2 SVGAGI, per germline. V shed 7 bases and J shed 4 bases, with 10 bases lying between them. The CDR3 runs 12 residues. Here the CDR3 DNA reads TGTGCCAGCAAAACTGAAGGCTATGGCTACACCTTC. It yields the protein CASKTEGYGYTF.

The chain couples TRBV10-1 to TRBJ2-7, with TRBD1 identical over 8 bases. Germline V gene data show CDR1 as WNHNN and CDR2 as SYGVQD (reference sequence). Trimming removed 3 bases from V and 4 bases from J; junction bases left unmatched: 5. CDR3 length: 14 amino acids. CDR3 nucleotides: TGCGCCAGCAGTGATCAGGGGGCGCGTTACGAGCAGTACTTC. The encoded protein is CASSDQGARYEQYF.

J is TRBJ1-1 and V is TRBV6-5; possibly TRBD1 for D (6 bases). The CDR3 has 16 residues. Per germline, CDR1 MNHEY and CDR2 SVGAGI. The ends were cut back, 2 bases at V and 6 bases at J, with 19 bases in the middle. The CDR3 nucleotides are TGTGCCAGCAGTTACGCCCGGGGGGCTCGTTCTCCTGAAGCTTTCTTT. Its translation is CASSYARGARSPEAFF.

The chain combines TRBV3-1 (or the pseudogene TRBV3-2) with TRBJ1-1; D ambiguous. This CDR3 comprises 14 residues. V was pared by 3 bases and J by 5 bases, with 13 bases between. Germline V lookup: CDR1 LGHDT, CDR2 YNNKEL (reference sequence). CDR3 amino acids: CASSHIQARTEAFF. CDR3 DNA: TGTGCCAGCAGCCATATTCAGGCGCGTACTGAAGCTTTCTTT.

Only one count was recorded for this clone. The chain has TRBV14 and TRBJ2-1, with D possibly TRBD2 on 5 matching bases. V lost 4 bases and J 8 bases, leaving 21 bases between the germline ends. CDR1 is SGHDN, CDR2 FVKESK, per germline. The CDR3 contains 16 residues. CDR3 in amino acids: CASSPISGVGFDEQFF. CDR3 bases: TGTGCCAGCAGCCCCATTTCCGGGGTCGGCTTCGATGAGCAGTTCTTC.

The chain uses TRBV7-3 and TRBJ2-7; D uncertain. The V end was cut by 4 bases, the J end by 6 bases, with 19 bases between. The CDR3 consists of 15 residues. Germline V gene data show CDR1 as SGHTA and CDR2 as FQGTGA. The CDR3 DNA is TGTGCCAGCAGCTCCAGCCCCAGCGTCCTCGCCGAGCAGTACTTC. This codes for CASSSSPSVLAEQYF.

The CDR3 DNA sequence: TGTGCCAGCTCACCGGTAGCGGGGGGGCCCCAAGAGACCCAGTACTTC. Residues: CASSPVAGGPQETQYF. The genes are TRBV18 and TRBJ2-5; TRBD2 aligns across 11 bases. Germline assignment: CDR1 KGHSH and CDR2 LQKENI. This CDR3 has 16 residues. Trimming removed 3 bases from V and 1 base from J; junction bases left unmatched: 4.

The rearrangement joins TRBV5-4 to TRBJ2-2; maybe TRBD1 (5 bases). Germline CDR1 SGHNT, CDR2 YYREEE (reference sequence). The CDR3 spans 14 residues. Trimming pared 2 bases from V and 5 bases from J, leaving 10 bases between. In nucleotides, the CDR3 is TGTGCCAGCAGCTTAGGCCCAGGGACCGGGGAGCTGTTTTTT. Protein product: CASSLGPGTGELFF.

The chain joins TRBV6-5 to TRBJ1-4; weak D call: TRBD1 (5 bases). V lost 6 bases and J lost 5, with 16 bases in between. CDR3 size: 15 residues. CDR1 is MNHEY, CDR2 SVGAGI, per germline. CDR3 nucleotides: TGTGCCAGCAGCGATGGAGGACACAGGAATGAAAAACTGTTTTTT. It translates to CASSDGGHRNEKLFF.

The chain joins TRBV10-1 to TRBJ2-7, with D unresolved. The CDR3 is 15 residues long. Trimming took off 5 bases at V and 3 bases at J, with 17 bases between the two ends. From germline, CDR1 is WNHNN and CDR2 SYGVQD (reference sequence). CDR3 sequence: CASSKTTHRHYEQYF. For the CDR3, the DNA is TGCGCCAGCAGTAAAACAACACATCGACACTACGAGCAGTACTTC.

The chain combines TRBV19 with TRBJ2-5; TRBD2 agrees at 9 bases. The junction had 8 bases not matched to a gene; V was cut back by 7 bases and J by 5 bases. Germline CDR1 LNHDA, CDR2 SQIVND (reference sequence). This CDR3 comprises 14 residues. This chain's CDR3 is CASKLAGLGETQYF. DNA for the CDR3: TGTGCCAGTAAACTAGCGGGCTTGGGGGAGACCCAGTACTTC.

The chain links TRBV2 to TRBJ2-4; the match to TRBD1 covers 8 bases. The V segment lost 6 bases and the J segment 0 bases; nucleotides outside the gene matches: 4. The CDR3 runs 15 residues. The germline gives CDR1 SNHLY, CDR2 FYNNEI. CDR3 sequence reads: CASSMTGVAKNIQYF. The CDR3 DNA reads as TGTGCCAGCAGCATGACAGGGGTAGCCAAAAACATTCAGTACTTC.

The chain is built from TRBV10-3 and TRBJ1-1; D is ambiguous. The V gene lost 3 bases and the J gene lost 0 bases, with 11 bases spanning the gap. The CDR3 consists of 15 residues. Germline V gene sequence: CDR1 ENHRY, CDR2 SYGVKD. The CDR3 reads CAISETLGMNTEAFF. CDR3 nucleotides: TGTGCCATCAGTGAAACTTTAGGAATGAACACTGAAGCTTTCTTT.

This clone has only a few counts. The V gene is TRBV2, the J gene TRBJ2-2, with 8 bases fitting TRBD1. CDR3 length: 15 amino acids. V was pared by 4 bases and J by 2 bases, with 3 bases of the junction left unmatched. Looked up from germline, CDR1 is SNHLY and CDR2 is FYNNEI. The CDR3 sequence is CASSADRVNTGELFF. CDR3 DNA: TGTGCCAGCAGTGCGGACAGGGTCAACACCGGGGAGCTGTTTTTT.

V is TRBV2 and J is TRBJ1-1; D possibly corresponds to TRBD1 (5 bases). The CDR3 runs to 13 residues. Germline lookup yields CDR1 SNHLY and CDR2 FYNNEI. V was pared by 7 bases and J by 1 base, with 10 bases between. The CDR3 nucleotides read TGTGCCAGCACCCTGGGGGAGAACACTGAAGCTTTCTTT. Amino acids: CASTLGENTEAFF.

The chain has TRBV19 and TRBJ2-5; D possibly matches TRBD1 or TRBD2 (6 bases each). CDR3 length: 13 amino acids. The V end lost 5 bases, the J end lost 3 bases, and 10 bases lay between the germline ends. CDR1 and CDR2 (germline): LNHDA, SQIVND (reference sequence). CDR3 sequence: CASSWGDKETQYF. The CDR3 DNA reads TGTGCCAGTAGTTGGGGGGACAAAGAGACCCAGTACTTC.

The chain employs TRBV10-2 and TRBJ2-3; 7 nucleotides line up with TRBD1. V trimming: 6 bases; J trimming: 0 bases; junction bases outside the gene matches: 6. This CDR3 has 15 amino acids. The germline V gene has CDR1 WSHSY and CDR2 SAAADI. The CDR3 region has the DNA TGCGCCAGCAGGTTGGACAGGATTAGCACAGATACGCAGTATTTT. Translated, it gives CASRLDRISTDTQYF.

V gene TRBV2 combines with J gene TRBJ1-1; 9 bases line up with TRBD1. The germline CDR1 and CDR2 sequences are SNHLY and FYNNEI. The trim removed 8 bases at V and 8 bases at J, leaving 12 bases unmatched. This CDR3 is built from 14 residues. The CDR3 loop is CASRPGQGFFEAFF. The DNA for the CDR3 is TGTGCCAGCCGACCGGGACAGGGCTTTTTCGAAGCTTTCTTT.

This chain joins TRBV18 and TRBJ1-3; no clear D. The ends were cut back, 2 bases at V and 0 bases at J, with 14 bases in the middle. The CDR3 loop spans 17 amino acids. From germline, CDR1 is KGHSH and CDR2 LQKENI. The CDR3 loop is CASSPAGFLLSGNTIYF. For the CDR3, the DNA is TGTGCCAGCTCACCAGCGGGGTTCCTTCTCTCTGGAAACACCATATATTTT. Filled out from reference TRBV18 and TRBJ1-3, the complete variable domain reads NAGVMQNPRHLVRRRGQEARLRCSPMKGHSHVYWYRQLPEEGLKFMVYLQKENIIDESGMPKERFSAEFPKEGPSILRIQQVVRGDSAAYFCASSPAGFLLSGNTIYFGEGSWLTVV.

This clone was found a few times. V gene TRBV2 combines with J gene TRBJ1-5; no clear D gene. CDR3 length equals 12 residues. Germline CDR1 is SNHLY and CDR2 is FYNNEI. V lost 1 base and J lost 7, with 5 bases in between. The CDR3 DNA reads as TGTGCCAGCAGTGAAGGGAGACAGCCCCAGCATTTT. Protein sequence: CASSEGRQPQHF.

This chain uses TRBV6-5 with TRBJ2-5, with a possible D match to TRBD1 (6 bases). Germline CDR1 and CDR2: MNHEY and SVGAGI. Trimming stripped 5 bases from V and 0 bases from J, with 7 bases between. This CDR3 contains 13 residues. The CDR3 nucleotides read TGTGCCAGCAGTCCAGGGGACCAAGAGACCCAGTACTTC. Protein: CASSPGDQETQYF.